The T cell receptor beta chain under discussion was sequenced for a study of T cell repertoires in cytomegalovirus infection. The CDR3 totals 14 residues. The germline CDR1 and CDR2 sequences are DFQATT and SNEGSKA (reference sequence). The V end lost 0 bases, the J end lost 5 bases, and 11 bases lay between the germline ends. MiXCR, run by TCRdb on the reads, gives a single entry per CDR3 protein. The sample yields under 200,000 distinct CDR3 sequences, 8% to 10% seen once. Whole-study findings and limits: Carriers of CMV plus the relevant HLA were identified by cumulative public TCR beta family frequency.

This clonotype has only a few counts. What it binds is not known. The TCR originated in a human donor in good health (CMV status not recorded). Some clones in this sample may be carry-over from other donors' samples. The sequenced material came from PBMCs. This chain connects TRBV20-1 to TRBJ1-5; tentative D call: TRBD1 (5 bases). CDR3 sequence: CSARDPGRDQPQHF. Here the CDR3 DNA reads TGCAGTGCTAGAGATCCAGGGAGGGATCAGCCCCAGCATTTT.